The sequence of this T cell receptor beta chain was determined in a study of blood T cells in healthy people across ages. Trimming removed 6 bases from V and 4 bases from J, with 15 bases in between. In germline, CDR1 is MNHEY, CDR2 SVGEGT. This CDR3 contains 14 residues. Concerning this clonotype: Its antigen is currently unknown.

A second PCR, run for about 6 to 12 cycles, used a sample-barcoded 5' primer plus a J-beta primer mix. TCRdb called the 5' RACE reads again in MiXCR, with one record for every CDR3 protein. Of roughly 2 million distinct CDR3 sequences detected, roughly 52% appear once; the ten largest clones hold over 2%. Study-level findings and limits: Diversity of TCR beta per million T cells declined in a roughly linear way with age.

This TCR was sampled from a woman between 40 and 50 years old in good health. Input material: blood. The chain joins TRBV6-2 or TRBV6-3 to TRBJ1-2; D gene ambiguous. Here the CDR3 reads CASRARGGVYGYTF. As DNA, the CDR3 is TGTGCCAGCAGGGCCCGTGGCGGGGTCTATGGCTACACCTTC.